A single sample is the source of the 14 T cell receptor beta chains below, sequenced in a study of blood T cell repertoires in COVID-19. Profiling relied on immunoSEQ multiplex PCR, and the TCRdb table lists in-frame clones only, not all of them. The repertoire has about 89,000 clones, just under 80% of them found once; the top ten carry about 6%. Source material: peripheral blood. These receptors were collected from a man in his 70s with COVID-19, enrolled during active disease.

The rearrangement uses TRBV12-3 or TRBV12-4 and TRBJ1-1; 7 bases are a match to TRBD1. V lost 6 bases, J lost 5 bases, and 3 bases stayed unmatched. The CDR3 runs 12 residues. The CDR3 loop is CASSSGGTEAFF. DNA for the CDR3: TGTGCCAGCAGCTCAGGGGGGACTGAAGCTTTCTTT.

This clone appeared once. The chain recombines TRBV7-3 with TRBJ1-6, with a weak D call TRBD1 (6 bases). The CDR3 consists of 15 residues. The V end was cut by 4 bases, the J end by 4 bases, with 11 bases between. Germline lookup yields CDR1 SGHTA and CDR2 FQGTGA. CDR3 in DNA: TGTGCCAGCAGCTCACAGGGAAATTATAATTCACCCCTCCACTTT. Protein sequence: CASSSQGNYNSPLHF.

This chain uses TRBV19 with TRBJ1-2; D gene uncertain. The germline V gene has CDR1 LNHDA and CDR2 SQIVND (reference sequence). The length of the CDR3 is 14 residues. V was pared by 10 bases and J by 5 bases, with 20 bases between. CDR3 coding DNA: TGTGCCACCGAGTCTGGCCATCGGGGATATGGCTACACCTTC. This codes for CATESGHRGYGYTF. The whole variable domain, remainder taken from reference TRBV19 and TRBJ1-2, is DGGITQSPKYLFRKEGQNVTLSCEQNLNHDAMYWYRQDPGQGLRLIYYSQIVNDFQKGDIAEGYSVSREKKESFPLTVTSAQKNPTAFYLCATESGHRGYGYTFGSGTRLTVV.

The gene calls are TRBV12-3 or TRBV12-4 and TRBJ1-1; D is undetermined. The CDR3 covers 12 residues. Trimming removed 4 bases from V and 5 bases from J, with 8 bases in between. In DNA form, the CDR3 reads TGTGCCAGCAGTTGGGAGGGAACTGAAGCTTTCTTT. It specifies CASSWEGTEAFF.

The chain recombines TRBV3-1 (or the pseudogene TRBV3-2) with TRBJ1-1, with TRBD1 matching 7 bases. CDR1 is LGHDT and CDR2 is YNNKEL in the germline V gene (reference sequence). The CDR3 is 13 residues long. The V gene end was trimmed by 6 bases and the J gene end by 5 bases; junction bases not matched to a gene: 6. The CDR3, as DNA: TGTGCCAGCAGAGCGACAGGGTGGACTGAAGCTTTCTTT. This encodes CASRATGWTEAFF.

This chain connects TRBV4-3 to TRBJ1-2, with 10 positions matching TRBD1. The CDR3 length is 15 residues. Per the germline V gene, CDR1 is LGHNA and CDR2 is YSLEER. Unmatched junction bases numbered 7, after V lost 1 base and J lost 8 bases. The CDR3 is CASSQGRQGARGYTF. The CDR3 DNA follows: TGCGCCAGCAGCCAAGGCCGACAGGGGGCAAGGGGCTACACCTTC.

The chain carries TRBV5-6 and TRBJ1-1; D uncertain. In germline, CDR1 is SGHDT, CDR2 YYEEEE. The V end was cut by 1 base, the J end by 6 bases, with 7 bases between. The CDR3 extends over 12 amino acids. CDR3 sequence: CASSLNGAEAFF. The CDR3 DNA is TGTGCCAGCAGCTTGAACGGGGCTGAAGCTTTCTTT. The full variable domain, with the rest looked up from reference TRBV5-6 and TRBJ1-1, is DAGVTQSPTHLIKTRGQQVTLRCSPKSGHDTVSWYQQALGQGPQFIFQYYEEEERQRGNFPDRFSGHQFPNYSSELNVNALLLGDSALYLCASSLNGAEAFFGQGTRLTVV.

The rearrangement uses TRBV2 and TRBJ1-5; possibly TRBD1 for D (5 bases). Germline V gene lookup returns CDR1 SNHLY and CDR2 FYNNEI. The germline V and J ends were trimmed by 3 bases and 5 bases, with 11 bases remaining between them. The CDR3 sequence is 14 residues long. CDR3 sequence: CASSEHRRDQPQHF. CDR3 in DNA: TGTGCCAGCAGTGAGCACAGGAGGGATCAGCCCCAGCATTTT.

The CDR3 region has the DNA TGTGCCAGCAGTTACTCGTTTCGGGGGTGGGACACTGAAGCTTTCTTT. Its protein is CASSYSFRGWDTEAFF. The rearrangement links TRBV6-6 to TRBJ1-1; D perhaps matches TRBD1 (5 bases). In germline, CDR1 is MNHNY, CDR2 SVGAGI (reference sequence). This CDR3 contains 16 residues. V lost 0 bases and J lost 3, with 14 bases in between.

This clone was detected a few times. The chain uses TRBV19 and TRBJ1-1; D gene ambiguous. V lost 5 bases and J lost 0, with 7 bases in between. The CDR3 has 13 residues. In germline, CDR1 is LNHDA, CDR2 SQIVND (reference sequence). The CDR3 here is CASSSVMNTEAFF. CDR3 in DNA: TGTGCCAGTAGTTCGGTAATGAACACTGAAGCTTTCTTT.

CDR3 in DNA: TGTGCCTGGAGTGTACGCGGGATGTATAGCAATCAGCCCCAGCATTTT. It yields the protein CAWSVRGMYSNQPQHF. The chain couples TRBV30 to TRBJ1-5; D is uncertain. The CDR3 extends over 16 amino acids. Trimming took 0 bases from V and 0 from J, leaving 12 bases between them. Germline loops: CDR1 GTSNPN, CDR2 SVGIG (reference sequence).

This chain uses TRBV10-2 with TRBJ2-4; no reliable D call. The CDR3 covers 14 residues. Deletions cut 2 bases from V and 1 base from J, with 6 bases between. Germline CDR1 reads WSHSY; CDR2 reads SAAADI. CDR3: CASSEAGAKNIQYF. As DNA, the CDR3 is TGCGCCAGCAGTGAGGCAGGCGCCAAAAACATTCAGTACTTC.

This rearrangement joins TRBV6-1 to TRBJ1-1, with 9 positions matching TRBD1. Trimming at V came to 2 bases and at J to 10 bases, leaving 11 bases not matched to a gene. Germline V gene data show CDR1 as MNHNS and CDR2 as SASEGT. This CDR3 comprises 15 residues. The CDR3 region is CASSEIYGTGSIAFF. The CDR3 coding sequence is TGTGCCAGCAGTGAAATTTACGGGACAGGGAGTATAGCTTTCTTT.

For the CDR3, the DNA is TGTGCCAGCAGCGGCGGGACTAGCGGAAACTACGAGCAGTACTTC. Its protein product is CASSGGTSGNYEQYF. The chain carries TRBV13 and TRBJ2-7; 11 nucleotides align to TRBD2. This CDR3 comprises 15 residues. The V gene end was trimmed by 5 bases and the J gene end by 3 bases; junction bases not matched to a gene: 6. Germline lookup yields CDR1 PRHDT and CDR2 FYEKMQ (reference sequence). Looking up the rest from reference TRBV13 and TRBJ2-7 gives the full variable domain: AAGVIQSPRHLIKEKRETATLKCYPIPRHDTVYWYQQGPGQDPQFLISFYEKMQSDKGSIPDRFSAQQFSDYHSELNMSSLELGDSALYFCASSGGTSGNYEQYFGPGTRLTVT.